This entry features one TCR beta chain sequence. Its binding antigen is unknown. No base quality information exists; no much larger clone differs at one position. Including the terminal cysteine and phenylalanine, the CDR3 comprises 14 residues. Only the CDR3 portion is preserved as DNA: 42 bases, with reading frame beginning at the first base. At the junction V is shortened by 7 bases and J by 1 base, with 13 bases in between. CDR1 and CDR2 were assigned from the germline V gene (reference sequence) as LNHNV and YYDKDF. The data derive from a study of identifying expanded T cells in peripheral blood (dated by TCRdb to between 2018 and 2021). Describing the broader study: Technical replicates were generated by sequencing separate aliquots of the same genomic DNA pool, and four replicates were compared pairwise. Study-level results and caveats: Variance in clone template counts between approximately 2-week samples significantly increased with total template count across all healthy donors. The authors expected that biological variance in healthy repertoires might rise further over much longer intervals, such as months to years. Approximately 1.2 differentially abundant clones were flagged by the binomial model between technical replicates, whereas about 16 and 19 were flagged over around two weeks and four weeks, respectively. Across all healthy-donor time intervals, the beta-binomial model significantly cut both the number of clones called differentially abundant and the false-positive rate.

No immune events such as infections were documented for the healthy donors during the collection period. To calibrate time-dependent variance in a beta-binomial model of T-cell clone differential abundance, blood repertoires from healthy donors were used as a training cohort. The training cohort was composed of approximately 10 healthy donors, 3 female and 7 male. The donors were between roughly 29 and 65 years old, with an average age of around 42 years. Whole blood, obtained from a commercial supplier, was collected from each healthy donor at three time points spaced around two weeks apart. For immunosequencing, genomic DNA was extracted from unsorted whole blood. TCRbeta CDR3 regions were profiled by bias-controlled multiplex PCR amplification of genomic DNA with the immunoSEQ Assay. On the authors' methods: To quantify the absolute abundance of each unique TCRbeta CDR3 region, the sequences were collapsed and filtered. Differential abundance was tested with a binomial (Fisher-equivalent) model and with a beta-binomial model adding time-dependent variance fitted from healthy donors. Clones with fewer than 5 combined templates were removed, and a clone was called differentially abundant if the clone's Benjamini-Hochberg FDR was below 0.01. Beta-binomial variance was modeled as a function of total template count across the two samples using the form v = (b*log(k)+a)^2. TCRdb took this table from immuneACCESS and kept in-frame rearrangements with V and J called. Such tables lack part of the clones; where checked against another copy, unresolved V genes explain under half of the gap, and the rest is unexplained. V, J and clone size derive from that table, while D and trimming were established from the DNA sequence. In this sample the table shows approximately 92,000 clones, approximately 84% of which occur a single time. The ten largest make up around 4.5% of the sample.

Source material: blood. The chain links TRBV15 with TRBJ2-5; the D segment could be TRBD1, given 6 matching bases. The receptor comes from a person aged 18 to 70 in good health. The DNA sequence reads TGTGCCACCACCGAAAACAGGGCCCAAGAGACCCAGTACTTC. This is translated as CATTENRAQETQYF.